The T cell receptor (beta chain) under discussion was sequenced for a study of blood T cell repertoires in COVID-19. Turning to the study itself: The United States, Italy and Spain provided the acute and convalescent COVID-19 samples. T cells, B-cell-depleted T cells, or PBMCs provided the cDNA or gDNA that served as material.

Source study methods: Estimates of nucleated cell counts were drawn from the amplification of reference gene primers. Sequenced by immunoSEQ multiplex PCR; TCRdb stores in-frame clones only, minus some. For V, J and clone size, that table is used; D and trimming come from the DNA. The table records about 26,000 clones, roughly 90% of them present only once. The junction had 5 bases not matched to a gene; V was cut back by 5 bases and J by 2 bases. Per germline, CDR1 MDHEN and CDR2 SYDVKM. The CDR3 extends over 15 amino acids. Sequencing used peripheral blood. This sequence joins TRBV28 and TRBJ2-3; 9 bases agree with TRBD2. The receptor was isolated from a human donor in a cohort sampled during active COVID-19. This chain's CDR3 is CASSQTSGYTDTQYF. CDR3 sequence (DNA): TGTGCCAGCAGTCAGACTAGCGGATACACAGATACGCAGTATTTT.